This T cell receptor (beta chain) was identified during a study of CD8+ T cells in alopecia areata (dated by TCRdb to 2017 to 2018). Study-level background: The treated patients, all with moderate-to-severe alopecia areata, were enrolled in an open-label pilot trial of oral tofacitinib given at 5 to 10 mg twice daily. Tofacitinib-treated patients had biopsies at baseline and at 4 and 24 weeks of treatment, with a later scalp biopsy in several patients. Human TCRbeta sequencing covered scalp tissue and sorted CD4+ and CD8+ peripheral blood T cells from patchy and totalis/universalis alopecia areata patients and healthy controls. In both human patients and the C3H/HeJ mouse model, the study applied high-throughput TCRbeta sequencing to look at T cell clonal expansion in alopecia areata. For the treated patients, the SALT score, which quantifies what percentage of scalp surface area is affected, served as the measure of disease severity. Patients received tofacitinib for 6 to 18 months and were then followed off drug for 6 months to check for delayed response and recurrence. Amplification of TCRbeta CDR3 regions was done by immunoSEQ multiplex PCR using 35 Vbeta forward primers and 13 Jbeta reverse primers. Scalp clonality was compared across normal scalp (n=4), patchy alopecia areata scalp (n=8), and alopecia totalis/universalis scalp (n=8). RNA was extracted with the PAXgene miRNA kit for fixed scalp, the miRNeasy kit for PBMCs, and the RNeasy kit for mouse skin.

As regards this clone: It has no known antigen specificity. The sample holds no much larger clone one base away, and base qualities are not on file.

Overall study outcomes, separate from this receptor: Shared TCR sequences between patients were less evident than in mice, which may be partly attributable to HLA diversity in the patient population. During tofacitinib treatment, many expanded lesional clones remained in scalp and blood, and this persistence may partly explain relapse after treatment is stopped. The treated cohort was small, with a single nonresponder, so links between baseline CD8+ expansion and response need larger studies. Compared with normal scalp, lesional scalp, particularly in alopecia totalis/universalis, had higher clonality and more expanded CD8+ clones, which suggests antigenic drive. Scalp TCR repertoire analysis is complicated because resident alphabeta T cells in normal human skin are also sequenced, whereas mouse skin is dominated by gammadelta T cells. With tofacitinib, both scalp clonality and the number of expanded CD8+ clones among the top 100 scalp clones went down significantly.

Library generation was performed with the immunoSEQ multiplex PCR assay. To provide template for TCR sequencing, every sample had RNA extracted and reverse transcribed into cDNA. SuperScript III was used to make first-strand cDNA, primed with a 2:1 mix of oligo-dT and random hexamers. A synthetic immune receptor repertoire was used to measure amplification bias, and any remaining bias was corrected computationally. Regarding the original processing steps: After raw reads were preprocessed to remove errors, the CDR3 was defined following IMGT conventions as running from the conserved cysteine to phenylalanine. Clonality was computed as 1 minus the Shannon entropy, with the entropy normalized by log2 of the number of productive unique TCRs. Whether each scalp clone was CD4 or CD8 was inferred by checking scalp TCRbeta sequences against the CD4 and CD8 repertoires from sorted blood. Imported from immuneACCESS, the table was reduced by TCRdb to in-frame sequences with V and J called. These copies leave out some clones; in studies compared against another copy, an unresolved V gene accounts for under half, and the cause of the remainder is not known. V and J calls and clone size follow that table, whereas D and trimming were derived from the DNA. Present in this sample are 95,000 to 110,000 clones, over 75% of which were seen just once. Over 8.5% of the sample lies in the top ten.

The sample's treatment or condition, from its label and the paper: oral pan-JAK inhibitor, 5-10 mg twice daily. Lesional scalp punch biopsies and peripheral blood were collected from alopecia areata patients. After PBMCs were isolated by density centrifugation and stained for CD3, CD4 and CD8, a FACSAria was used to sort CD4+ and CD8+ T cells. The sequences come from CD8+ T cells sorted from blood, collected around week 30, from a patient treated with tofacitinib. This TCR came from a human donor with alopecia areata.

The CDR3 protein: CATQPGLGTGELFF. The sequenced DNA: TGTGCCACCCAACCGGGACTAGGTACCGGGGAGCTGTTTTTT. The rearrangement joined TRBV19 to TRBJ2-2; 8 bases in the middle match TRBD2. The junction shows trimming of 10 bases on V and 5 bases on J, and the gene matches do not reach 9 bases of it. From its cysteine to its phenylalanine, the CDR3 spans 14 amino acids. Of all the DNA, just the CDR3 is kept, 42 bases in frame from base 1. Sequences LNHDA (CDR1) and SQIVND (CDR2) are obtained from the germline V gene (reference sequence).